This passage covers 15 T cell receptor beta chains from one sample sequenced in a study of identical twins' blood T cells. TCRdb itself ran the 5' RACE reads through MiXCR, one entry per CDR3 protein. The data contain fewer than 450,000 distinct CDR3 sequences, over 25% of them singletons. Sequencing used PBMCs. These receptors were collected from a woman aged 18-49 years in good health.

This clonotype was seen more than once but under ten times. The CDR3 region is CSARTGGARDTEAFF. The CDR3 DNA follows: TGCAGTGCTAGAACAGGGGGGGCTAGAGACACTGAAGCTTTCTTT. The J gene is TRBJ1-1, the V gene TRBV20-1; 8 bases agree with TRBD1. CDR1 is DFQATT, CDR2 SNEGSKA, per germline (reference sequence). V gave up 2 bases and J gave up 3 bases; unmatched junction bases: 8. The CDR3 runs 15 residues.

This clonotype showed up just once. This chain uses TRBV20-1 with TRBJ2-3; no clear D. The germline V gene encodes CDR1 DFQATT and CDR2 SNEGSKA (reference sequence). The CDR3 is 15 amino acids. V shed 1 base and J shed 7 bases, with 18 bases lying between them. The chain's CDR3 is CSARVGGFMVNTQYF. The DNA of the CDR3 is TGCAGTGCTAGAGTTGGCGGATTCATGGTGAATACGCAGTATTTT.

The rearrangement joins TRBV7-2 to TRBJ2-1; 7 nucleotides match TRBD1. Germline V gene data show CDR1 as SGHTA and CDR2 as FQGNSA. The junction had 7 bases not matched to a gene; V was cut back by 4 bases and J by 1 base. The length of the CDR3 is 16 residues. The CDR3 here is CASSSRQGNSYNEQFF. CDR3 nucleotides: TGTGCCAGCAGCTCAAGACAGGGCAATTCCTACAATGAGCAGTTCTTC.

To note about this clonotype: Because the CDR3 is missing its conserved closing phenylalanine or tryptophan, this is likely a read error. The chain has TRBV20-1 and TRBJ1-2; D is uncertain. Germline CDR1 DFQATT, CDR2 SNEGSKA (reference sequence). V was cut by 5 bases and J by 0 bases, with 7 bases left in between. The CDR3 consists of 12 residues. The CDR3 sequence is CSAGSSNYGYTL. The CDR3 DNA is TGCAGTGCTGGATCCTCTAACTATGGCTACACCCTC.

The chain is built from TRBV18 and TRBJ1-5; TRBD1 matches 9 bases. The CDR3 totals 15 residues. J gave up 6 bases and V 5 bases, and 8 bases lay outside the gene matches. Germline V gene data show CDR1 as KGHSH and CDR2 as LQKENI. The CDR3 bases are TGTGCCAGCTCATTCGGGACAGGGTCGAGTCAGCCCCAGCATTTT. Translating it yields CASSFGTGSSQPQHF. The whole variable domain, remainder taken from reference TRBV18 and TRBJ1-5, is NAGVMQNPRHLVRRRGQEARLRCSPMKGHSHVYWYRQLPEEGLKFMVYLQKENIIDESGMPKERFSAEFPKEGPSILRIQQVVRGDSAAYFCASSFGTGSSQPQHFGDGTRLSIL.

The chain uses TRBV29-1 and TRBJ1-2, with TRBD1 as a possible D gene (5 bases). Per the germline V gene, CDR1 is SQVTM and CDR2 is ANQGSEA. Trimming removed 6 bases at V and 0 bases at J, with 14 bases between. This CDR3 has 14 residues. The CDR3: CSVYGQGANYGYTF. In nucleotides, the CDR3 is TGCAGCGTATATGGGCAGGGAGCTAACTATGGCTACACCTTC.

The genes are TRBV27 and TRBJ1-4, with D possibly matching TRBD1 (5 bases). The CDR3 is 15 residues long. The V end was cut by 3 bases, the J end by 5 bases, with 13 bases between. The V gene's germline CDR1 is MNHEY and CDR2 SMNVEV (reference sequence). As DNA, the CDR3 is TGTGCCAGCAGTTTCCGGCAGGACAAGAATGAAAAACTGTTTTTT. As protein: CASSFRQDKNEKLFF.

The chain recombines TRBV29-1 with TRBJ1-3; possibly TRBD1 for D (5 bases). Per germline, CDR1 SQVTM and CDR2 ANQGSEA. The germline V and J ends were trimmed by 3 bases and 3 bases, with 9 bases remaining between them. This CDR3 region has 13 residues. The CDR3 DNA follows: TGCAGCGTTGACGGAGGGGATGGAAACACCATATATTTT. Residues: CSVDGGDGNTIYF.

About this clonotype itself: A much more abundant neighbour one base away suggests this may be a read error. For the CDR3, the DNA is TGTGCCAGCTCACCACAATCTACGGAGCTGTTTTTT. This encodes CASSPQSTELFF. V gene TRBV18 combines with J gene TRBJ2-2; no firm D call. The CDR3 consists of 12 residues. The germline V gene encodes CDR1 KGHSH and CDR2 LQKENI. Trimming took 1 base from V and 10 from J, leaving 7 bases between them.

This clonotype was found many times. J is TRBJ1-1 and V is TRBV12-3 or TRBV12-4, with a possible D match to TRBD1 (5 bases). The CDR3 spans 15 residues. The ends were cut back, 1 base at V and 7 bases at J, with 16 bases in the middle. The CDR3 coding sequence is TGTGCCAGCAGTTTAGGGGGCGGCAGAAGCCTTGAAGCTTTCTTT. Translated, it gives CASSLGGGRSLEAFF.

This clonotype was counted at least ten times. J is TRBJ1-1 and V is TRBV29-1; no clear D. The CDR3 sequence is 11 residues long. The V end lost 1 base, the J end lost 7 bases, and 7 bases lay between the germline ends. Germline CDR1 reads SQVTM; CDR2 reads ANQGSEA. The CDR3 sequence: CSVEGNLEAFF. CDR3 DNA: TGCAGCGTTGAAGGTAATCTTGAAGCTTTCTTT.

This chain connects TRBV20-1 to TRBJ2-3; 15 bases fit TRBD2. The V gene end was trimmed by 5 bases and the J gene end by 5 bases; junction bases not matched to a gene: 8. The CDR3 is made up of 16 amino acids. The germline CDR1 and CDR2 sequences are DFQATT and SNEGSKA (reference sequence). CDR3 nucleotide sequence: TGCAGTGCTCCCAGGACTAGCGGGGGGGCAAGAGATACGCAGTATTTT. Its translation: CSAPRTSGGARDTQYF.

This clonotype has just a few counts. The chain joins TRBV6-6 to TRBJ2-7; D not certain. The germline V and J ends were trimmed by 1 base and 5 bases, with 3 bases remaining between them. CDR1 and CDR2 (germline): MNHNY, SVGAGI (reference sequence). The CDR3 contains 11 residues. The CDR3 bases are TGTGCCAGCAGTTACTGGGACGAGCAGTACTTC. Translation: CASSYWDEQYF.

This clonotype was counted many times. J is TRBJ1-1 and V is TRBV10-1; no firm D call. Germline assignment: CDR1 WNHNN and CDR2 SYGVQD (reference sequence). The V and J ends lost 0 bases and 6 bases respectively, with 14 bases between them. This CDR3 is 15 amino acids long. The CDR3 DNA sequence: TGCGCCAGCAGTGAGTCCCGAATGGACCGGTCTGAAGCTTTCTTT. It is translated as CASSESRMDRSEAFF.

The chain joins TRBV14 to TRBJ1-2; D remains ambiguous. Trimming took 4 bases from V and 5 from J, leaving 11 bases between them. The CDR3 runs to 13 residues. Germline V CDR1 and CDR2: SGHDN, FVKESK. This CDR3 reads CASSPYRRYGYTF. In DNA, the CDR3 is TGTGCCAGCAGCCCATACCGACGATATGGCTACACCTTC.